The clone carrying this T cell receptor beta chain is medium-sized within its sample. The antigen is undetermined. The data originate from a study of metastatic and nonmetastatic thyroid tumors. Study-wide points: The reported finding was significantly higher TCR beta diversity in malignant thyroid tumors relative to benign nodules, in blood and tumor.

V was shortened by 9 bases and J by 7 bases, with 19 bases between the two germline ends. The CDR3 spans 14 residues. From germline, CDR1 is LNHDA and CDR2 SQIVND (reference sequence). Treatment of any kind had been given to no patient before thyroid surgery. Study processing details: CDR3 differences across clinicopathological groups were used to build a distant-metastasis classifier for papillary thyroid cancer. TCRdb reprocessed the PCR reads using MiXCR. The V and J calls shown here were made by TCRdb, not taken from the authors' results. The sample lists about 56,000 clones; under 30% were seen once.

The chain combines TRBV19 with TRBJ1-3; possibly TRBD1 for D (5 bases). The TCR comes from a female donor with papillary thyroid cancer or a benign thyroid nodule (not recorded which). Some clones in this sample may be carry-over from other donors' samples. Specimen: blood. The DNA for the CDR3 is TGTGCCAGCCACCCTGGGGGGGGTGGTAACACCATATATTTT. Protein product: CASHPGGGGNTIYF. Drawing the rest from reference TRBV19 and TRBJ1-3, the complete variable domain is DGGITQSPKYLFRKEGQNVTLSCEQNLNHDAMYWYRQDPGQGLRLIYYSQIVNDFQKGDIAEGYSVSREKKESFPLTVTSAQKNPTAFYLCASHPGGGGNTIYFGEGSWLTVV.